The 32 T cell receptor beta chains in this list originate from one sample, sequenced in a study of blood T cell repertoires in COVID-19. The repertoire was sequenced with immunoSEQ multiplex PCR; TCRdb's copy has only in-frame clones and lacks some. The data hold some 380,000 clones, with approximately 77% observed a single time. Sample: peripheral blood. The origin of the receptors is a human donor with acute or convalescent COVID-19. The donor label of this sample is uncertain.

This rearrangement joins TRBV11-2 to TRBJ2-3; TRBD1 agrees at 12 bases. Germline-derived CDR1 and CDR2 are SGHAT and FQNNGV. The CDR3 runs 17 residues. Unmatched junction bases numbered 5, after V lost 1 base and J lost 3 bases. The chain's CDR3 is CASSLGKGQGATDTQYF. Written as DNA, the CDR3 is TGTGCCAGCAGCTTAGGAAAGGGACAGGGGGCAACAGATACGCAGTATTTT.

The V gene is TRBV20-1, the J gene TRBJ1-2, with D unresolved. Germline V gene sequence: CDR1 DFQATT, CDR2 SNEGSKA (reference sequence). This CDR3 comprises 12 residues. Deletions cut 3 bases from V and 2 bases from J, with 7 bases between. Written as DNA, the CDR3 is TGCAGTGCTAGTGGAGGGAACTATGGCTACACCTTC. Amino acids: CSASGGNYGYTF.

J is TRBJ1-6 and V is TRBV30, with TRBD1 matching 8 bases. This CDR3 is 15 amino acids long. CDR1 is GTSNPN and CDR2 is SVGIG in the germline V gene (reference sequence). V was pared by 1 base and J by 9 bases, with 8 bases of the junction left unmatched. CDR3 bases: TGTGCCTGGAGTGAGGACAGGGTGGCGGGTTCACCCCTCCACTTT. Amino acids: CAWSEDRVAGSPLHF.

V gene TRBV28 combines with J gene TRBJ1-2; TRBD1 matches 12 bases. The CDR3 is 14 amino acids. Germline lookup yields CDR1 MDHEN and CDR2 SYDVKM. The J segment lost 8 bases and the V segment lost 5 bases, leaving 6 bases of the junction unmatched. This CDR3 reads CASSRDRGRRGYTF. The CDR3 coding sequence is TGTGCCAGCAGTCGGGACAGGGGGCGCAGAGGCTACACCTTC.

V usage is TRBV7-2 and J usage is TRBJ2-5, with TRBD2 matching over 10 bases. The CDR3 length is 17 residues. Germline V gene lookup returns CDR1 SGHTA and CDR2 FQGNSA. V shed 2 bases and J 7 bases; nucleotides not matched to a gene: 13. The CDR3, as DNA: TGTGCCAGCAGCTTAAAGGCTAGCGGGAGTCCTGGGGGGACCCAGTACTTC. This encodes CASSLKASGSPGGTQYF.

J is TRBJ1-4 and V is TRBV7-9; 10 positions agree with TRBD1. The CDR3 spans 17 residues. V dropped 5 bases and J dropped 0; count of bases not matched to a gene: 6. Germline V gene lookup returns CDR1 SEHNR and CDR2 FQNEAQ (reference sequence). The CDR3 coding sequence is TGTGCCAGCAGCCAGGGGGACAGGGGTGCAACTAATGAAAAACTGTTTTTT. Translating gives CASSQGDRGATNEKLFF.

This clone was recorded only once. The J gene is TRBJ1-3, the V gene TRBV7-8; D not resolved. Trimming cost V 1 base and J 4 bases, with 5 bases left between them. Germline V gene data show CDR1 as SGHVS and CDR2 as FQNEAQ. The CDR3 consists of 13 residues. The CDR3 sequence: CASSLGGGNTIYF. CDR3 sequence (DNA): TGTGCCAGCAGCTTAGGAGGGGGAAACACCATATATTTT.

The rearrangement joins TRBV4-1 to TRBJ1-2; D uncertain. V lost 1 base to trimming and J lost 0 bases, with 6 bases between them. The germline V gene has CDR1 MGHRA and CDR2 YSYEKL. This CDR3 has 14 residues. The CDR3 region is CASSQGSANYGYTF. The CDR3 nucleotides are TGCGCCAGCAGCCAAGGGTCGGCTAACTATGGCTACACCTTC.

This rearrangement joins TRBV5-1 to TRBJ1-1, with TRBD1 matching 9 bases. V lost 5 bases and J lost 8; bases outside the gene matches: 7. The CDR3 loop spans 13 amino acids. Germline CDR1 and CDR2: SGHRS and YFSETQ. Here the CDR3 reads CASRQGQGTEAFF. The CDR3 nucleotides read TGCGCCAGCAGACAGGGACAGGGAACCGAAGCTTTCTTT.

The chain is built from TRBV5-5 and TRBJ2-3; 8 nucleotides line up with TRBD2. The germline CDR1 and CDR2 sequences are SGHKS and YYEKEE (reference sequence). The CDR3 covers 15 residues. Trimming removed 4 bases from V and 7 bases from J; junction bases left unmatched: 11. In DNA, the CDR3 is TGTGCCAGCAGCCCGGGCCTACGGGGGGGAAATACGCAGTATTTT. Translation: CASSPGLRGGNTQYF.

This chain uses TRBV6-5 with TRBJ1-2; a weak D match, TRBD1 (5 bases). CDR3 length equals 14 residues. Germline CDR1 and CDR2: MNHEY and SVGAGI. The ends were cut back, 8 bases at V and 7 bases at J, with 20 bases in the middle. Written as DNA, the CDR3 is TGTGCCAGCTCCTCACGGGGGGATCTCAGTGGCTACACCTTC. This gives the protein CASSSRGDLSGYTF.

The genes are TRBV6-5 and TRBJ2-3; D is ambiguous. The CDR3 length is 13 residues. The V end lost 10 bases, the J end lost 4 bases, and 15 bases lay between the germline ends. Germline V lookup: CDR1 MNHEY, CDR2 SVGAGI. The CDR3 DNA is TGTGCCACCCGCAAGCCCCCACCAGATACGCAGTATTTT. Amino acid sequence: CATRKPPPDTQYF.

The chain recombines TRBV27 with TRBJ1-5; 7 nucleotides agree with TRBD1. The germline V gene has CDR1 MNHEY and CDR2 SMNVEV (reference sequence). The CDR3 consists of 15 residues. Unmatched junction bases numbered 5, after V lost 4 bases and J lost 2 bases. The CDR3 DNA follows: TGTGCCAGCAGTTCTGACAGGGCGGGCAATCAGCCCCAGCATTTT. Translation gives CASSSDRAGNQPQHF.

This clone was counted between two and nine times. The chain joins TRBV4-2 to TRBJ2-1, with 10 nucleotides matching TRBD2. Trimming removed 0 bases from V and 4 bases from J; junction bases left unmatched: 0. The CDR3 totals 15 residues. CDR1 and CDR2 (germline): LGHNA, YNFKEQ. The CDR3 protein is CASSQELAGYNEQFF. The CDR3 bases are TGTGCCAGCAGCCAAGAACTAGCGGGGTACAATGAGCAGTTCTTC.

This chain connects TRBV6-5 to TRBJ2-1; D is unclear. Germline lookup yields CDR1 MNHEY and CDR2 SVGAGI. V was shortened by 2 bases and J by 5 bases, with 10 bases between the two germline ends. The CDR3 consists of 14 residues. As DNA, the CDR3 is TGTGCCAGCAGTTACCTAGTTTCCGACAATGAGCAGTTCTTC. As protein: CASSYLVSDNEQFF.

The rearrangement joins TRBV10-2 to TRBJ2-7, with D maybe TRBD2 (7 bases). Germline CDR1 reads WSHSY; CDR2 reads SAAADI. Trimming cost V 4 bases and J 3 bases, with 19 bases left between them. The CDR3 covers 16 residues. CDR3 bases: TGCGCCAGCAGTGCGGGGGGCGCCTCCCCCTTCTACGAGCAGTACTTC. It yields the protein CASSAGGASPFYEQYF.

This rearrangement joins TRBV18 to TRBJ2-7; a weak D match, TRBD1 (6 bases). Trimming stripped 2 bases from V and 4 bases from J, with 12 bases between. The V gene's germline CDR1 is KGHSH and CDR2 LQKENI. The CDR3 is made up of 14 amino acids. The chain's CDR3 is CASSPTDRTYEQYF. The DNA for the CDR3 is TGTGCCAGCTCACCAACTGACAGGACTTACGAGCAGTACTTC. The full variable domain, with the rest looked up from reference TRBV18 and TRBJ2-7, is NAGVMQNPRHLVRRRGQEARLRCSPMKGHSHVYWYRQLPEEGLKFMVYLQKENIIDESGMPKERFSAEFPKEGPSILRIQQVVRGDSAAYFCASSPTDRTYEQYFGPGTRLTVT.

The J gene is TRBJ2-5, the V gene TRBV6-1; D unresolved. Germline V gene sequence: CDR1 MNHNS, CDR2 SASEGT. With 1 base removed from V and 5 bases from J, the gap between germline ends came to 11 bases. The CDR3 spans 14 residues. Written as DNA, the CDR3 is TGTGCCAGCAGTGAAGTTCCCACCGCGGAGACCCAGTACTTC. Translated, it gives CASSEVPTAETQYF.

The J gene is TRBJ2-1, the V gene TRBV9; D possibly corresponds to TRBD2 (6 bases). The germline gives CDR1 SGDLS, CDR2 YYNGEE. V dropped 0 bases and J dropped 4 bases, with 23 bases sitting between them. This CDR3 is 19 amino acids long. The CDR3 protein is CASSVEEMGGLSGYNEQFF. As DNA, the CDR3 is TGTGCCAGCAGCGTAGAAGAGATGGGAGGTTTATCGGGATACAATGAGCAGTTCTTC.

The CDR3 is CASSYSGAGGAGELFF. CDR3 bases: TGTGCCAGCAGTTACTCAGGGGCGGGGGGGGCCGGGGAGCTGTTTTTT. The V gene is TRBV6-5, the J gene TRBJ2-2; 9 bases match TRBD2. This CDR3 is built from 16 residues. J gave up 6 bases and V 0 bases, and 5 bases lay outside the gene matches. Germline CDR1 MNHEY, CDR2 SVGAGI.

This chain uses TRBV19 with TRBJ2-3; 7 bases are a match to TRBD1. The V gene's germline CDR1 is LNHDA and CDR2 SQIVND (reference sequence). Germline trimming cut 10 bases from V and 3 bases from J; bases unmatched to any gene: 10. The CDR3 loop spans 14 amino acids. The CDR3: CATRPGQRTDTQYF. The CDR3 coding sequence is TGTGCCACCCGTCCGGGACAGAGGACAGATACGCAGTATTTT.

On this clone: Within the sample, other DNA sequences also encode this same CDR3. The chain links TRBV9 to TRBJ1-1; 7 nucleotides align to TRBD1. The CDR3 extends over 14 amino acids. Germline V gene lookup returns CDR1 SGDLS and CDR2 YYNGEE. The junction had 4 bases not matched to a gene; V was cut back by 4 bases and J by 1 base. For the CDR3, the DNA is TGTGCCAGCAGCACTCGACAGGGGAACACTGAAGCTTTCTTT. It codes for CASSTRQGNTEAFF.

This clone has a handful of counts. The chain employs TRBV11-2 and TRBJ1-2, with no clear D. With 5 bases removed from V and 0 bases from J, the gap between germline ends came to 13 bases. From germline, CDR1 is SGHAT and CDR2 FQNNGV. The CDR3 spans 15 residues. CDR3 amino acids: CASSRRTSTNYGYTF. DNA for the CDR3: TGTGCCAGCAGCCGCCGGACTTCTACTAACTATGGCTACACCTTC. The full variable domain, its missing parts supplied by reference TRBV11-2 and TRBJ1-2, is EAGVAQSPRYKIIEKRQSVAFWCNPISGHATLYWYQQILGQGPKLLIQFQNNGVVDDSQLPKDRFSAERLKGVDSTLKIQPAKLEDSAVYLCASSRRTSTNYGYTFGSGTRLTVV.

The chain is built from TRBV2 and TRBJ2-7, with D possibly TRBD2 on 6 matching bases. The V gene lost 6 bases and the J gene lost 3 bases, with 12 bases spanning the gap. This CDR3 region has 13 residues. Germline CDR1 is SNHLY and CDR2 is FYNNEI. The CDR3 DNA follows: TGTGCCAGCAGGGGGGACTTAAGCTACGAGCAGTACTTC. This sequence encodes CASRGDLSYEQYF.

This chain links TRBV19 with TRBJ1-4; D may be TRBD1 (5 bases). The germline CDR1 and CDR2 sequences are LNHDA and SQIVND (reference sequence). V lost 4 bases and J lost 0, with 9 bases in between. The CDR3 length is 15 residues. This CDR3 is CASSTRQSTNEKLFF. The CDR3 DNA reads TGTGCCAGTAGTACCCGACAGTCAACTAATGAAAAACTGTTTTTT.

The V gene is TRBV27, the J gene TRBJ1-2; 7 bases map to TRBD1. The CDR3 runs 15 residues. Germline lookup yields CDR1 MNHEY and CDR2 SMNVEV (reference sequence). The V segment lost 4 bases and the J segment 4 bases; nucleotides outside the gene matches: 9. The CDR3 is CASSSNRDSSYGYTF. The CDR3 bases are TGTGCCAGCAGTTCAAACCGGGACAGTTCCTATGGCTACACCTTC.

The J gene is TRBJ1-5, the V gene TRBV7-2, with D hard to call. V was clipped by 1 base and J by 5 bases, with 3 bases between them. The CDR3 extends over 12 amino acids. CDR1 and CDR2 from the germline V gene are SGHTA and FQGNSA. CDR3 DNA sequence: TGTGCCAGCAGCTTAGGGCATCAGCCCCAGCATTTT. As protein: CASSLGHQPQHF. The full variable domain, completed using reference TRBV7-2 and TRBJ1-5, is GAGVSQSPSNKVTEKGKDVELRCDPISGHTALYWYRQSLGQGLEFLIYFQGNSAPDKSGLPSDRFSAERTGGSVSTLTIQRTQQEDSAVYLCASSLGHQPQHFGDGTRLSIL.

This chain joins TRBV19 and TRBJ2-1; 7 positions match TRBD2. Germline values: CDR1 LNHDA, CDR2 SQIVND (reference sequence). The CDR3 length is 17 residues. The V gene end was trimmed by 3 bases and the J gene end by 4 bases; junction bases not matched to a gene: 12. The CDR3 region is CASSIAGGSSGYNEQFF. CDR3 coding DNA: TGTGCCAGTAGTATTGCGGGCGGGAGTTCCGGGTACAATGAGCAGTTCTTC.

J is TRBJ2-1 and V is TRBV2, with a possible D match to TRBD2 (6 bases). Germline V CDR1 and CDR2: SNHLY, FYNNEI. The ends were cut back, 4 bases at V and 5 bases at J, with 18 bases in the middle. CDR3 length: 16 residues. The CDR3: CASSAGGQGGDNEQFF. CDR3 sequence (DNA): TGTGCCAGCAGTGCGGGCGGGCAGGGAGGCGACAATGAGCAGTTCTTC. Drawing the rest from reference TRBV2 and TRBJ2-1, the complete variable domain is EPEVTQTPSHQVTQMGQEVILRCVPISNHLYFYWYRQILGQKVEFLVSFYNNEISEKSEIFDDQFSVERPDGSNFTLKIRSTKLEDSAMYFCASSAGGQGGDNEQFFGPGTRLTVL.

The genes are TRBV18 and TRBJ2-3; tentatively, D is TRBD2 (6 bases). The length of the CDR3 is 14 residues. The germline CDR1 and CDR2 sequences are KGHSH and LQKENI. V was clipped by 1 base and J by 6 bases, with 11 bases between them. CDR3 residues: CASSPLGAGDTQYF. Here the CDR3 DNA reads TGTGCCAGCTCACCACTAGGGGCGGGGGATACGCAGTATTTT.

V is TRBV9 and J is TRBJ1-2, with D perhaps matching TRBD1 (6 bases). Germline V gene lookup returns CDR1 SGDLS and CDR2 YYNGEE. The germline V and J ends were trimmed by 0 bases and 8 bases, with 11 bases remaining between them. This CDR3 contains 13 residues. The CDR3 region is CASSVGGGVGYTF. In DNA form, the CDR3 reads TGTGCCAGCAGCGTAGGAGGGGGGGTCGGCTACACCTTC. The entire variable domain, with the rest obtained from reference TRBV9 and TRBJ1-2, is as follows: DSGVTQTPKHLITATGQRVTLRCSPRSGDLSVYWYQQSLDQGLQFLIQYYNGEERAKGNILERFSAQQFPDLHSELNLSSLELGDSALYFCASSVGGGVGYTFGSGTRLTVV.

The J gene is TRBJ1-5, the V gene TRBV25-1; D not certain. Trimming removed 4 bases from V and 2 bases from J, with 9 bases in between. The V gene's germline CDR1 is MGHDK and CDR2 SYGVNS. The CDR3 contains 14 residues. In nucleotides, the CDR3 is TGTGCCAGCAGTGGGTACGAGGGCAATCAGCCCCAGCATTTT. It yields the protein CASSGYEGNQPQHF.